A selection of T cell receptor beta chains follows, all from one sample in a study of PD-1 blockade in classical Hodgkin lymphoma. Sequenced by immunoSEQ multiplex PCR; TCRdb stores in-frame clones only, minus some. The sample contains several thousand clones, 80% of which appear only once. This material consisted of CD4+ T cells from blood, taken at baseline. These receptors were collected from a human donor with classical Hodgkin lymphoma. CDR3s include the opening cysteine and the closing phenylalanine or tryptophan. The D gene is left open where the match is weak. Some rows have no size entry. The others give once, few or many, or a class for an expanded clone.

v_gene	len	abundance	j_gene	d_gene	CDR3nt	CDR3aa
TRBV18	13	.	TRBJ1-1	TRBD1	TGTGCCAGCTCACCGGAGCCGGGACAGGGTGCTTTCTTT	CASSPEPGQGAFF
TRBV27	15	.	TRBJ2-3	TRBD2	TGTGCCAGCAGTAAGACTAGCGGGAGGGTGGATACGCAGTATTTT	CASSKTSGRVDTQYF
TRBV5-6	13	.	TRBJ1-4	.	TGTGCCAGCAGCTTGAGACAGGATGAAAAACTGTTTTTT	CASSLRQDEKLFF
TRBV19	15	.	TRBJ2-7	.	TGTGCCAGTAGTATCTCGGAACAGGGATCTGGCGAGCAGTACTTC	CASSISEQGSGEQYF
TRBV5-5	15	once	TRBJ2-5	TRBD1	TGTGCCAGCAGCTCGTGGACAGGGGGTGGAGAGACCCAGTACTTC	CASSSWTGGGETQYF
TRBV7-8	16	.	TRBJ2-3	.	TGTGCCAGCAGCTCGACAAGCGGACGCGCGCCAGATACGCAGTATTTT	CASSSTSGRAPDTQYF
TRBV5-1	15	.	TRBJ2-1	.	TGCGCCAGCAGCCAGGGACCTTACTCCTACAATGAGCAGTTCTTC	CASSQGPYSYNEQFF
TRBV11-3	16	.	TRBJ2-1	TRBD2	TGTGCCAGCAGCGCTGGGACTAGCGGGAGTGGCAATGAGCAGTTCTTC	CASSAGTSGSGNEQFF
TRBV4-1	18	.	TRBJ2-7	.	TGCGCCAGCAGCCAAGCTCCGAAAAGACTAGCAGGGGAGTACGAGCAGTACTTC	CASSQAPKRLAGEYEQYF
TRBV5-1	15	.	TRBJ1-2	TRBD1	TGCGCCAGCAGCAGGGGACAGCCGTCGAGAGATGGCTACACCTTC	CASSRGQPSRDGYTF
TRBV29-1	13	.	TRBJ2-1	TRBD2	TGCAGCGGGGCCGCGGGAGGCTACAATGAGCAGTTCTTC	CSGAAGGYNEQFF
TRBV29-1	15	.	TRBJ2-5	TRBD2	TGCAGCGTTGTCGAACTAGCGGGAGGACAGGAGACCCAGTACTTC	CSVVELAGGQETQYF
TRBV12-5	16	once	TRBJ1-5	TRBD1	TGTGCTAGTGGTTTGGCATACCGGGACAGGGGCCAGCCCCAGCATTTT	CASGLAYRDRGQPQHF
TRBV6-1	12	few	TRBJ2-2	.	TGTGCCAGCCTCCGGGTTGCCGGGGAGCTGTTTTTT	CASLRVAGELFF
TRBV5-6	14	.	TRBJ1-1	TRBD1	TGTGCCAGCAGCTCGACAGGGCCACACACTGAAGCTTTCTTT	CASSSTGPHTEAFF
TRBV6-5	14	.	TRBJ2-1	TRBD2	TGTGCCAGCGGGAGGGGCGGGAGACACAATGAGCAGTTCTTC	CASGRGGRHNEQFF
TRBV11-2	15	few	TRBJ2-1	TRBD2	TGTGCCAGCAGCCCGACTAGCGGGGAATACAATGAGCAGTTCTTC	CASSPTSGEYNEQFF
TRBV6-1	17	.	TRBJ1-3	.	TGTGCCAGCAGTGCCCGACAGACAGGCAGCTCTGGAAACACCATATATTTT	CASSARQTGSSGNTIYF
TRBV28	11	.	TRBJ2-1	.	TGTGCCAGCAGTTTGACCGGGGAGCAGTTCTTC	CASSLTGEQFF
TRBV6-5	12	.	TRBJ2-7	.	TGTGCCAGCAGTAAACTAGGCTACGAGCAGTACTTC	CASSKLGYEQYF
TRBV5-4	14	.	TRBJ2-1	.	TGTGCCAGCAGCTTGGAACAGGCTGGGAATGAGCAGTTCTTC	CASSLEQAGNEQFF
TRBV10-3	13	.	TRBJ1-5	.	TGTGCCAGCCGGACAGATAGCAATCAGCCCCAGCATTTT	CASRTDSNQPQHF
TRBV27	14	.	TRBJ2-3	.	TGTGCCAGCAGTCCTACCGCGGGCACAGATACGCAGTATTTT	CASSPTAGTDTQYF
TRBV21-1	14	.	TRBJ2-7	.	TGTGCCAGCAGCATCCGGGACTGCTGCCACGAGCAGTACTTC	CASSIRDCCHEQYF
TRBV11-2	18	.	TRBJ2-7	TRBD1	TGTGCCAGCAGCTTTTCATACTACGGGACAGCGTTCTCCTACGAGCAGTACTTC	CASSFSYYGTAFSYEQYF
TRBV19	15	few	TRBJ1-1	TRBD1	TGTGCCAGTAGTGCCGGTCGACAGGGCGACACTGAAGCTTTCTTT	CASSAGRQGDTEAFF
TRBV4-1	13	.	TRBJ1-2	TRBD1	TGCGCCAGCAGCAGAACAGGGGAGGGTGGCTACACCTTC	CASSRTGEGGYTF
TRBV7-9	15	once	TRBJ2-1	TRBD1	TGTGCCAGCAGCTTAAGGGGACAGGGGTTCGATGAGCAGTTCTTC	CASSLRGQGFDEQFF
TRBV5-1	15	.	TRBJ1-4	.	TGCGCCAGCAGCGGTGGACGCGGGGGGAATGAAAAACTGTTTTTT	CASSGGRGGNEKLFF
TRBV6-1	14	.	TRBJ2-7	TRBD1	TGTGCTAGCAGTGCAGGACAGGGGACCTACGAGCAGTACTTC	CASSAGQGTYEQYF
TRBV21-1	12	.	TRBJ1-5	.	TGTGCCAGCAGCAAACGAGAGAGGCCCCAGCATTTT	CASSKRERPQHF
TRBV11-3	13	.	TRBJ2-5	.	TGTGCCAGCAGCTTAGGACTGGGGGAGACCCAGTACTTC	CASSLGLGETQYF
TRBV12-5	15	.	TRBJ1-6	TRBD1	TGTGCTAGTGGTCTCGGACAGGGGGCGTTTTCACCCCTCCACTTT	CASGLGQGAFSPLHF
TRBV6-6	14	.	TRBJ2-7	.	TGTGCCAGCACAAAAGGGCAGGGCGCATCCGAGCAGTACTTC	CASTKGQGASEQYF
TRBV6-1	13	.	TRBJ2-3	.	TGTGCCAGCAGTGAAGTAGCGACAGATACGCAGTATTTT	CASSEVATDTQYF
TRBV18	15	.	TRBJ2-7	TRBD2	TGTGCCAGCTCACCAGGGACTAGCGGATCCTACGAGCAGTACTTC	CASSPGTSGSYEQYF
TRBV18	14	.	TRBJ2-2	.	TGTGCCAGCTCACCAGGCACGATCACCGGGGAGCTGTTTTTT	CASSPGTITGELFF
TRBV4-1	17	.	TRBJ2-7	.	TGCGCCAGCAGCCAAGGACCGGCTAGCGATCTTAACTACGAGCAGTACTTC	CASSQGPASDLNYEQYF
TRBV6-5	13	.	TRBJ1-2	.	TGTGCCAGCACTTTTGGAGATAACTATGGCTACACCTTC	CASTFGDNYGYTF
TRBV15	16	.	TRBJ2-7	TRBD1	TGTGCCACCAGCATACCCACAGGGGTAAGGCCCTACGAGCAGTACTTC	CATSIPTGVRPYEQYF
TRBV30	15	.	TRBJ2-1	TRBD2	TGTGCCCGGGGGGGGAGGAGGGTGATCGGGAATGAGCAGTTCTTC	CARGGRRVIGNEQFF
TRBV4-1	15	.	TRBJ2-3	TRBD2	TGCGCCAGCAGCCAAGGCGGGAGTCTTGGAGATACGCAGTATTTT	CASSQGGSLGDTQYF